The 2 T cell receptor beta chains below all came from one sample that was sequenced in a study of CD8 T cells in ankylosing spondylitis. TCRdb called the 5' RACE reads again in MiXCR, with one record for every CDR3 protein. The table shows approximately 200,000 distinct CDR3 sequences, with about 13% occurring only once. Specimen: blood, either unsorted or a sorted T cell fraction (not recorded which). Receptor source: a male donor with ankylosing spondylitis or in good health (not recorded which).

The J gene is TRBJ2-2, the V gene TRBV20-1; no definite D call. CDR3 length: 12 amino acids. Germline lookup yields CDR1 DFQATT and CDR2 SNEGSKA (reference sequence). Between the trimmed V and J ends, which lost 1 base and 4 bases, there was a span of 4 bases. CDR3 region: CSARGFTGELFF. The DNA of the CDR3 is TGCAGTGCTAGAGGATTCACCGGGGAGCTGTTTTTT.

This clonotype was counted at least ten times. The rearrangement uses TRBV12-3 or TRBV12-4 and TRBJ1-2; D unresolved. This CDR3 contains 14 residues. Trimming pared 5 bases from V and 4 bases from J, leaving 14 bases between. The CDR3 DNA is TGTGCCAGCAGTCTTACCGCGGGGATCTATGGCTACACCTTC. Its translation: CASSLTAGIYGYTF.